These 5 T cell receptor beta chains share one sample of origin, sequenced in a study of identical twins. One entry per CDR3 protein results from TCRdb running MiXCR on the 5' RACE reads. Of hundreds of thousands of distinct CDR3 sequences listed, over 20% are singletons. The sample was also reused in another study, on T cells expressing NK-cell markers.

Input material: PBMCs. These receptors were collected from a woman in her late teens or twenties in good health.

The chain uses TRBV5-5 and TRBJ2-7, with D possibly being TRBD2 (6 bases). CDR3 length: 14 residues. The V end was cut by 3 bases, the J end by 7 bases, with 17 bases between. CDR1 SGHKS and CDR2 YYEKEE come from the germline V gene (reference sequence). The CDR3 sequence: CASSWIGPGEEQYF. CDR3 nucleotide sequence: TGTGCCAGCAGCTGGATCGGTCCGGGGGAGGAGCAGTACTTC. Full variable domain (remainder filled in from reference TRBV5-5 and TRBJ2-7): DAGVTQSPTHLIKTRGQQVTLRCSPISGHKSVSWYQQVLGQGPQFIFQYYEKEERGRGNFPDRFSARQFPNYSSELNVNALLLGDSALYLCASSWIGPGEEQYFGPGTRLTVT.

Only a few counts were recorded for this clonotype. The J gene is TRBJ1-4, the V gene TRBV12-3 or TRBV12-4; D uncertain. CDR3 length: 13 residues. V was shortened by 6 bases and J by 8 bases, with 13 bases between the two germline ends. The chain's CDR3 is CASSLWVGEKLFF. In nucleotides, the CDR3 is TGTGCCAGCAGCCTTTGGGTGGGAGAAAAACTGTTTTTT.

This chain joins TRBV25-1 and TRBJ2-2; D is perhaps TRBD1 (6 bases). Trimming removed 3 bases at V and 4 bases at J, with 15 bases between. Germline lookup yields CDR1 MGHDK and CDR2 SYGVNS. The CDR3 has 16 amino acids. The chain's CDR3 is CASSEFVSRGTGELFF. For the CDR3, the DNA is TGTGCCAGCAGTGAGTTTGTCAGCAGGGGCACCGGGGAGCTGTTTTTT. Using reference TRBV25-1 and TRBJ2-2 for the parts outside the CDR3, the full variable domain is EADIYQTPRYLVIGTGKKITLECSQTMGHDKMYWYQQDPGMELHLIHYSYGVNSTEKGDLSSESTVSRIRTEHFPLTLESARPSHTSQYLCASSEFVSRGTGELFFGEGSRLTVL.

This clonotype was observed at least ten times. The chain employs TRBV5-1 and TRBJ2-1; 7 bases agree with TRBD2. Per germline, CDR1 SGHRS and CDR2 YFSETQ. J lost 4 bases, V lost 0 bases, and 7 bases had no gene match. This CDR3 contains 16 residues. CDR3 sequence reads: CASSLDPGAGYNEQFF. CDR3 DNA: TGCGCCAGCAGCTTGGATCCCGGAGCGGGATACAATGAGCAGTTCTTC.

The chain joins TRBV20-1 to TRBJ1-1; D gene unclear. This CDR3 contains 12 residues. Trimming left V 3 bases short and J 6 bases short, with 11 bases between. Per the germline V gene, CDR1 is DFQATT and CDR2 is SNEGSKA (reference sequence). The CDR3 protein is CSARMVGAEAFF. Written as DNA, the CDR3 is TGCAGTGCTAGGATGGTGGGCGCTGAAGCTTTCTTT.